This T cell receptor (beta chain) stems from a study of blood T cell repertoires in COVID-19. On the study more broadly: Acute and convalescent COVID-19 samples came from the United States, Italy and Spain. Sources were T cells, B-cell-depleted T cells, or PBMCs; the material itself was cDNA or gDNA.

Original processing methods: Amplification from reference gene primers served as the basis for estimated nucleated cell counts. TCRdb keeps only in-frame clones here, not all; method: immunoSEQ multiplex PCR. That table furnishes V, J and clone size, whereas the DNA furnished D and trimming. The table lists around 220,000 clones, roughly 80% of them singletons. For this clone: The identical CDR3 is also encoded by other nucleotide sequences in the sample.

CDR3 length: 13 residues. J lost 5 bases, V lost 1 base, and 1 base had no gene match. CDR1 and CDR2 (germline): MNHEY, SVGEGT. Sequencing was done on a sample of peripheral blood. This chain uses TRBV6-2 or TRBV6-3 with TRBJ1-1; 7 bases agree with TRBD1. This receptor was obtained from a human donor in a cohort sampled during active COVID-19. The CDR3 reads CASSYFRGTEAFF. As DNA, the CDR3 is TGTGCCAGCAGTTACTTCAGGGGGACTGAAGCTTTCTTT.